The 16 T cell receptor beta chains reported below all come from one sample, sequenced in a study of cytomegalovirus exposure and HLA in healthy donors. Some clones are missing from TCRdb's copy, which holds only in-frame ones; the method was immunoSEQ multiplex PCR. The table includes about 360,000 clones, roughly 85% detected once. Sequencing was performed on PBMCs. The receptors here all came from a woman aged 18-29 years in good health and CMV-seronegative.

Only one count was recorded for this clone. The chain has TRBV6-1 and TRBJ2-1; D remains ambiguous. Trimming left V 4 bases short and J 4 bases short, with 8 bases between. There are 13 residues in the CDR3. Germline V gene sequence: CDR1 MNHNS, CDR2 SASEGT. CDR3 sequence (DNA): TGTGCCAGCAGTGCCCTTCTTTACAATGAGCAGTTCTTC. Translating gives CASSALLYNEQFF.

The rearrangement joins TRBV27 to TRBJ1-1; D remains ambiguous. CDR3 length: 13 residues. Trimming left V 6 bases short and J 5 bases short, with 13 bases between. The germline gives CDR1 MNHEY, CDR2 SMNVEV (reference sequence). CDR3 sequence (DNA): TGTGCCAGCAGCCTTGCAGAGGGAACTGAAGCTTTCTTT. It is translated as CASSLAEGTEAFF.

The chain joins TRBV27 to TRBJ2-1; 10 positions match TRBD2. This CDR3 has 15 amino acids. Germline values: CDR1 MNHEY, CDR2 SMNVEV (reference sequence). V gave up 6 bases and J gave up 8 bases; unmatched junction bases: 10. CDR3 residues: CASSTPSGSFDEQFF. The CDR3 DNA reads TGTGCCAGCAGCACCCCTAGCGGGAGTTTCGATGAGCAGTTCTTC.

In the case of this clone: Other DNA sequences in the sample encode the same CDR3. The chain links TRBV5-1 to TRBJ1-1; 7 positions match TRBD1. Germline values: CDR1 SGHRS, CDR2 YFSETQ. V lost 4 bases and J lost 10; bases outside the gene matches: 7. The CDR3 is 12 amino acids. Written as DNA, the CDR3 is TGCGCCAGCAGCCTCACAGGGGTCGGAGCTTTCTTT. Translation gives CASSLTGVGAFF.

CDR3 protein: CASSLASGRAGGTNEQFF. CDR3 bases: TGTGCCAGCAGCTTAGCTAGCGGGAGGGCCGGTGGTACAAATGAGCAGTTCTTC. This chain links TRBV7-3 with TRBJ2-1; TRBD2 matches at 12 bases. J lost 7 bases, V lost 2 bases, and 12 bases had no gene match. There are 18 residues in the CDR3. CDR1 and CDR2 from the germline V gene are SGHTA and FQGTGA.

The chain joins TRBV20-1 to TRBJ1-3, with unresolved D. Germline CDR1 reads DFQATT; CDR2 reads SNEGSKA (reference sequence). The CDR3 totals 11 residues. V lost 5 bases and J 2 bases, leaving 4 bases between the germline ends. DNA of the CDR3: TGCAGTGCTTTCACTGGAAACACCATATATTTT. Translated: CSAFTGNTIYF.

The genes are TRBV28 and TRBJ2-1; no clear D. CDR1 and CDR2 from the germline V gene are MDHEN and SYDVKM. The CDR3 totals 14 residues. Trimming removed 10 bases from V and 5 bases from J, with 18 bases in between. The CDR3 DNA follows: TGTGCCACCACGCACGGTCTACCCAACAATGAGCAGTTCTTC. Encoded protein: CATTHGLPNNEQFF.

This chain uses TRBV11-2 with TRBJ2-2, with 7 bases aligning to TRBD2. J was trimmed by 4 bases and V by 5 bases; bases with no gene match: 13. Germline assignment: CDR1 SGHAT and CDR2 FQNNGV. CDR3 length: 17 amino acids. CDR3 residues: CASSPSLAGVGTGELFF. CDR3 sequence (DNA): TGTGCCAGCAGCCCCAGTCTGGCGGGAGTTGGCACCGGGGAGCTGTTTTTT.

There are a few counts of this clone. The V gene is TRBV5-1, the J gene TRBJ1-5; TRBD1 is a possible D gene (6 bases). V was clipped by 3 bases and J by 1 base, with 8 bases between them. The CDR3 is made up of 14 amino acids. CDR1 and CDR2 (germline): SGHRS, YFSETQ. The CDR3 sequence: CASSSGESNQPQHF. The CDR3 region has the DNA TGCGCCAGCAGCTCAGGGGAGAGCAATCAGCCCCAGCATTTT.

The chain carries TRBV29-1 and TRBJ1-4, with 7 positions matching TRBD1. CDR3 length: 13 residues. The V gene's germline CDR1 is SQVTM and CDR2 ANQGSEA. V dropped 6 bases and J dropped 7; count of bases not matched to a gene: 8. The CDR3 here is CSVVTGNGEKLFF. CDR3 sequence (DNA): TGCAGCGTCGTGACAGGGAACGGTGAAAAACTGTTTTTT.

The chain uses TRBV7-8 and TRBJ2-7; tentatively, D is TRBD1 (6 bases). With 3 bases removed from V and 2 bases from J, the gap between germline ends came to 11 bases. CDR1 and CDR2 (germline): SGHVS, FQNEAQ. The CDR3 length is 14 residues. Here the CDR3 reads CASSLGTHAYEQYF. CDR3 sequence (DNA): TGTGCCAGCAGCTTGGGGACACATGCCTACGAGCAGTACTTC.

The genes are TRBV28 and TRBJ2-5; 9 bases are a match to TRBD2. The V gene end was trimmed by 10 bases and the J gene end by 4 bases; junction bases not matched to a gene: 10. The CDR3 consists of 14 residues. CDR1 and CDR2 from the germline V gene are MDHEN and SYDVKM. The CDR3 DNA follows: TGTGCCACCATAAAAAGCGGGAGGCCAGAGACCCAGTACTTC. It translates to CATIKSGRPETQYF.

The chain combines TRBV5-1 with TRBJ2-7, with 7 bases fitting TRBD1. The CDR3 totals 14 residues. From germline, CDR1 is SGHRS and CDR2 YFSETQ. Trimming removed 5 bases from V and 4 bases from J; junction bases left unmatched: 9. The CDR3 reads CASRPGQERYEQYF. For the CDR3, the DNA is TGCGCCAGCAGACCCGGACAGGAGCGATACGAGCAGTACTTC.

This chain links TRBV11-2 with TRBJ2-5; TRBD2 matches at 9 bases. Germline-derived CDR1 and CDR2 are SGHAT and FQNNGV. V shed 2 bases, J shed 3 bases, and the junction held 1 base outside the gene matches. CDR3 length: 14 residues. The DNA of the CDR3 is TGTGCCAGCAGCTTACTAGCGGGAAAAGAGACCCAGTACTTC. Translated: CASSLLAGKETQYF. Variable domain in full (rest from reference TRBV11-2 and TRBJ2-5): EAGVAQSPRYKIIEKRQSVAFWCNPISGHATLYWYQQILGQGPKLLIQFQNNGVVDDSQLPKDRFSAERLKGVDSTLKIQPAKLEDSAVYLCASSLLAGKETQYFGPGTRLLVL.

The V gene is TRBV12-5, the J gene TRBJ1-2, with unresolved D. The CDR3 loop spans 12 amino acids. Germline V gene lookup returns CDR1 LGHNT and CDR2 FRNRAP. V shed 6 bases and J shed 4 bases, with 9 bases lying between them. CDR3 nucleotides: TGTGCTAGTGGCTCCCCGGGCTATGGCTACACCTTC. Amino acid sequence: CASGSPGYGYTF.

In the case of this clone: Within the sample, other DNA sequences also encode this same CDR3. The chain has TRBV18 and TRBJ1-1; no firm D call. The CDR3 totals 13 residues. V lost 3 bases and J 0 bases, leaving 5 bases between the germline ends. Per germline, CDR1 KGHSH and CDR2 LQKENI. The CDR3 loop is CASSPGVNTEAFF. The CDR3 region has the DNA TGTGCCAGCTCACCCGGGGTGAACACTGAAGCTTTCTTT.